The 31 T cell receptor beta chains reported below all come from one sample, sequenced in a study of metastatic and nonmetastatic thyroid tumors. TCRdb re-clonotyped the PCR reads through MiXCR. The sample lists under 95,000 clones, over 8.5% occurring once. Thyroid surgery was preceded by no treatment in any patient. Material for sequencing was blood. These receptors all come from a female donor with papillary thyroid cancer or a benign thyroid nodule (not recorded which). Some clones in this sample may be carry-over from other donors' samples.

Worth noting for this clone: At the DNA level, this CDR3 is encoded by other sequences in the same sample as well. V is TRBV6-4 and J is TRBJ1-6; D is uncertain. The V and J ends lost 2 bases and 5 bases respectively, with 7 bases between them. Germline CDR1 MRHNA, CDR2 SNTAGT. The CDR3 is 14 amino acids. CDR3 in DNA: TGTGCCAGCAGTGACGGTGGAGATAATTCACCCCTCCACTTT. It is translated as CASSDGGDNSPLHF.

This clone was recorded at least ten times. This chain links TRBV5-1 with TRBJ2-3; 7 bases match TRBD2. V trimming: 6 bases; J trimming: 4 bases; junction bases outside the gene matches: 11. This CDR3 is 15 amino acids long. Germline V gene sequence: CDR1 SGHRS, CDR2 YFSETQ. The CDR3 loop is CASTAKAGVPDTQYF. The CDR3 coding sequence is TGCGCCAGCACGGCAAAGGCGGGGGTCCCAGATACGCAGTATTTT. The full variable domain, in which reference TRBV5-1 and TRBJ2-3 provide the parts outside the CDR3, is KAGVTQTPRYLIKTRGQQVTLSCSPISGHRSVSWYQQTPGQGLQFLFEYFSETQRNKGNFPGRFSGRQFSNSRSEMNVSTLELGDSALYLCASTAKAGVPDTQYFGPGTRLTVL.

This clone appeared many times. The rearrangement uses TRBV10-3 and TRBJ1-6, with unresolved D. The germline gives CDR1 ENHRY, CDR2 SYGVKD. Between the trimmed V and J ends, which lost 0 bases and 7 bases, there was a span of 1 base. The CDR3 spans 12 residues. CDR3 loop: CAISESNSPLHF. In DNA, the CDR3 is TGTGCCATCAGTGAGTCAAATTCACCCCTCCACTTT.

This clone was recorded a few times. The chain is built from TRBV19 and TRBJ1-5; tentatively, D is TRBD1 (5 bases). Germline V gene data show CDR1 as LNHDA and CDR2 as SQIVND (reference sequence). CDR3 length: 15 amino acids. V was shortened by 6 bases and J by 0 bases, with 12 bases between the two germline ends. The CDR3 loop is CASRPTDPSNQPQHF. The CDR3 DNA is TGTGCCAGTAGGCCGACAGATCCTAGCAATCAGCCCCAGCATTTT.

The table lists this clone with many counts. The chain recombines TRBV6-1 with TRBJ1-1; D gene ambiguous. The CDR3 is made up of 10 amino acids. With 5 bases removed from V and 7 bases from J, the gap between germline ends came to 5 bases. Germline CDR1 MNHNS, CDR2 SASEGT. CDR3 loop: CASSWYEAFF. The CDR3 nucleotides read TGTGCCAGCAGTTGGTATGAAGCTTTCTTT.

For this clone: Mismatch with germline at one junction end may stem from a read error. The rearrangement uses TRBV4-1 and TRBJ1-5; D is possibly TRBD1 (5 bases). From germline, CDR1 is MGHRA and CDR2 YSYEKL. CDR3 length: 13 amino acids. CDR3 nucleotide sequence: TGCTCCAGCAGCCAAAACAGGTTTACGCCCCAGCATTTT. Protein product: CSSSQNRFTPQHF.

This clone showed up many times. The gene calls are TRBV20-1 and TRBJ2-5, with 8 positions matching TRBD1. The trim removed 2 bases at V and 0 bases at J, leaving 8 bases unmatched. CDR3 length: 16 residues. From germline, CDR1 is DFQATT and CDR2 SNEGSKA (reference sequence). The CDR3 nucleotides are TGCAGTGCTAGACCCCGGGACAGGCTGTACCAAGAGACCCAGTACTTC. This sequence encodes CSARPRDRLYQETQYF.

There are many counts of this clone. The chain links TRBV3-1 to TRBJ1-2; D is ambiguous. Germline-derived CDR1 and CDR2 are LGHDT and YNNKEL (reference sequence). The CDR3 has 13 residues. The V end lost 2 bases, the J end lost 4 bases, and 8 bases lay between the germline ends. The DNA for the CDR3 is TGTGCCAGCAGCCAACAACTGATCTATGGCTACACCTTC. This sequence encodes CASSQQLIYGYTF.

This chain links TRBV9 with TRBJ2-7, with no clear D. CDR3 size: 15 residues. V lost 0 bases to trimming and J lost 1 base, with 11 bases between them. CDR1 SGDLS and CDR2 YYNGEE come from the germline V gene. The CDR3 spells CASSVGHRLSYEQYF. CDR3 DNA: TGTGCCAGCAGCGTAGGTCACCGCTTGTCCTACGAGCAGTACTTC.

This clone was counted many times. The chain carries TRBV6-1 and TRBJ2-1; D may be TRBD2 (5 bases). CDR1 is MNHNS and CDR2 is SASEGT in the germline V gene. The V gene lost 8 bases and the J gene lost 6 bases, with 14 bases spanning the gap. The CDR3 is 13 amino acids. In DNA form, the CDR3 reads TGTGCCAGCGAACCGGGATTTGCCAATGAGCAGTTCTTC. It yields the protein CASEPGFANEQFF.

There are a few counts of this clone. The genes are TRBV27 and TRBJ1-1, with 11 bases matching TRBD1. The CDR3 consists of 15 residues. The V segment lost 6 bases and the J segment 4 bases; nucleotides outside the gene matches: 7. Germline values: CDR1 MNHEY, CDR2 SMNVEV (reference sequence). CDR3 sequence reads: CASSKGTGGSTEAFF. Written as DNA, the CDR3 is TGTGCCAGCAGCAAAGGGACAGGGGGGAGCACTGAAGCTTTCTTT.

This clone was seen ten or more times. The rearrangement links TRBV7-9 to TRBJ2-7; D might be TRBD1 (8 bases). V was cut by 5 bases and J by 6 bases, with 20 bases left in between. Germline V CDR1 and CDR2: SEHNR, FQNEAQ (reference sequence). CDR3 size: 15 residues. This chain's CDR3 is CASSPWGGQGAEQYF. The CDR3 nucleotides read TGTGCCAGCAGCCCATGGGGGGGGCAGGGGGCCGAGCAGTACTTC.

This clone was detected many times. The rearrangement links TRBV6-4 to TRBJ2-1; 9 nucleotides match TRBD2. Germline values: CDR1 MRHNA, CDR2 SNTAGT. The CDR3 extends over 15 amino acids. V gave up 3 bases and J gave up 4 bases; unmatched junction bases: 4. Here the CDR3 DNA reads TGTGCCAGCAGTGAAAGCGGGGGGACATACAATGAGCAGTTCTTC. This translates into CASSESGGTYNEQFF.

This clone was observed a few times. This may stem from a read error, because a much larger clone lies one nucleotide away. The same CDR3 is also encoded by other DNA sequences in this sample. V gene TRBV12-3 or TRBV12-4 combines with J gene TRBJ2-3, with 12 bases aligning to TRBD2. CDR3 length: 16 residues. J lost 8 bases, V lost 1 base, and 7 bases had no gene match. CDR3 protein: CASSLGLAGAGGTQYF. The CDR3 DNA reads as TGTGCCAGCAGTTTAGGACTAGCGGGGGCGGGAGGTACGCAGTATTTT.

At least ten counts were recorded for this clone. The chain uses TRBV20-1 and TRBJ2-1; the D is unclear. This CDR3 spans 15 amino acids. Germline V gene lookup returns CDR1 DFQATT and CDR2 SNEGSKA (reference sequence). V was shortened by 3 bases and J by 0 bases, with 12 bases between the two germline ends. For the CDR3, the DNA is TGCAGTGCTAGGAGGCCTAGTTCCTCCTACAATGAGCAGTTCTTC. Its translation: CSARRPSSSYNEQFF.

This clone appeared many times. The chain joins TRBV6-2 or TRBV6-3 to TRBJ2-1; tentative D call: TRBD1 (6 bases). The CDR3 loop spans 19 amino acids. Trimming cost V 0 bases and J 0 bases, with 18 bases left between them. The germline gives CDR1 MNHEY, CDR2 SVGEGT. CDR3 protein: CASSYSAIPGHSSYNEQFF. CDR3 in DNA: TGTGCCAGCAGTTACTCAGCGATTCCGGGACACAGCTCCTACAATGAGCAGTTCTTC.

This clone has a count of ten or more. The genes are TRBV27 and TRBJ1-2; D perhaps matches TRBD1 (5 bases). The CDR3 is 14 amino acids. Per germline, CDR1 MNHEY and CDR2 SMNVEV (reference sequence). V lost 5 bases, J lost 2 bases, and 12 bases lay in between. The CDR3 protein is CASSPSGGNYGYTF. CDR3 bases: TGTGCCAGCAGTCCCAGTGGGGGGAACTATGGCTACACCTTC.

On this clone: Just one base apart from a much larger clone, this may be a read error. This sample also contains other DNA sequences that code for the same CDR3. The V and J genes are TRBV24-1 and TRBJ2-7, with D tentatively TRBD2 (6 bases). Germline V gives CDR1 KGHDR, CDR2 SFDVKD. V was cut by 4 bases and J by 3 bases, with 15 bases left in between. This CDR3 comprises 15 residues. As DNA, the CDR3 is TGTGCCACCAGTGACTTGTTTGGGGACTTCTACGAGCAGTACTTC. It specifies CATSDLFGDFYEQYF.

The table lists this clone with a few counts. The chain combines TRBV28 with TRBJ2-7, with TRBD1 as a possible D gene (6 bases). CDR1 and CDR2 (germline): MDHEN, SYDVKM. This CDR3 region has 14 residues. The V end lost 7 bases, the J end lost 2 bases, and 15 bases lay between the germline ends. CDR3 DNA: TGTGCCAGCACCCTGACAGGAGCACCCTACGAGCAGTACTTC. Translation gives CASTLTGAPYEQYF.

The rearrangement links TRBV9 to TRBJ1-1, with 7 bases aligning to TRBD1. Trimming took 3 bases from V and 7 from J; bases not matched to a gene: 12. This CDR3 region has 15 residues. Germline assignment: CDR1 SGDLS and CDR2 YYNGEE. The CDR3 is CASSEMTGRTGEAFF. In nucleotides, the CDR3 is TGTGCCAGCAGCGAGATGACAGGGCGAACTGGTGAAGCTTTCTTT.

This clone was counted many times. This sequence joins TRBV6-5 and TRBJ2-7; tentative D call: TRBD2 (6 bases). Germline V gene lookup returns CDR1 MNHEY and CDR2 SVGAGI. Trimming pared 2 bases from V and 2 bases from J, leaving 10 bases between. The CDR3 has 14 residues. Here the CDR3 DNA reads TGTGCCAGCAGTTACATGGAGGGGACCTACGAGCAGTACTTC. Translation gives CASSYMEGTYEQYF.

The sample holds many counts of this clone. The V call is TRBV20-1, the J call TRBJ2-1, with 14 nucleotides matching TRBD2. The V gene's germline CDR1 is DFQATT and CDR2 SNEGSKA (reference sequence). V was pared by 5 bases and J by 7 bases, with 7 bases of the junction left unmatched. The CDR3 is 15 amino acids. This CDR3 reads CSAHTRLAGGNEQFF. The DNA of the CDR3 is TGCAGTGCTCACACCAGACTAGCGGGGGGGAATGAGCAGTTCTTC.

There are a few counts of this clone. A much larger clonotype is one base distant, so this may be a read error. The chain combines TRBV7-8 with TRBJ2-7; tentatively, D is TRBD2 (5 bases). This CDR3 region has 11 residues. Per germline, CDR1 SGHVS and CDR2 FQNEAQ. For the CDR3, the DNA is TGTGCCAGCCGGGGTGTCTACGGGCAGTACTTC. Protein: CASRGVYGQYF. Using reference TRBV7-8 and TRBJ2-7 for the parts outside the CDR3, the full variable domain is GAGVSQSPRYKVAKRGQDVALRCDPISGHVSLFWYQQALGQGPEFLTYFQNEAQLDKSGLPSDRFFAERPEGSVSTLKIQRTQQEDSAVYLCASRGVYGQYFGPGTRLTVT.

At least ten counts were recorded for this clone. The rearrangement links TRBV6-1 to TRBJ1-2; a weak D match, TRBD1 (6 bases). The V end was cut by 5 bases, the J end by 10 bases, with 14 bases between. Germline lookup yields CDR1 MNHNS and CDR2 SASEGT. This CDR3 spans 12 amino acids. The CDR3 sequence: CASSRRGHDYTF. The CDR3 DNA sequence: TGTGCCAGCAGTCGCCGGGGACACGACTACACCTTC.

The chain is built from TRBV30 and TRBJ1-5, with 12 bases that match TRBD1. The trim removed 3 bases at V and 10 bases at J, leaving 4 bases unmatched. CDR3 size: 13 residues. Germline-derived CDR1 and CDR2 are GTSNPN and SVGIG (reference sequence). The CDR3 sequence: CAWSPGQGAPQHF. The CDR3 DNA sequence: TGTGCCTGGAGCCCGGGACAGGGGGCACCCCAGCATTTT.

This clone showed up many times. The chain is built from TRBV6-2 or TRBV6-3 and TRBJ1-1, with TRBD1 as a possible D gene (6 bases). This CDR3 is 14 amino acids long. The germline V gene has CDR1 MNHEY and CDR2 SVGEGT. V was shortened by 5 bases and J by 1 base, with 11 bases between the two germline ends. The CDR3 sequence is CASSPWGANTEAFF. CDR3 DNA: TGTGCCAGCAGTCCTTGGGGGGCGAACACTGAAGCTTTCTTT.

This clone has at least ten counts. The CDR3 loop reads CASSIRTVEAFF. Here the CDR3 DNA reads TGTGCCAGCAGTATCCGGACTGTTGAAGCTTTCTTT. J is TRBJ1-1 and V is TRBV28; D is ambiguous. This CDR3 has 12 amino acids. Germline V gives CDR1 MDHEN, CDR2 SYDVKM. The ends were cut back, 5 bases at V and 7 bases at J, with 11 bases in the middle.

This clone was counted many times. V gene TRBV5-1 combines with J gene TRBJ2-7, with a possible D match to TRBD1 (7 bases). Germline V gene sequence: CDR1 SGHRS, CDR2 YFSETQ. Between the trimmed V and J ends, which lost 3 bases and 7 bases, there was a span of 14 bases. The CDR3 spans 13 residues. CDR3 DNA sequence: TGCGCCAGCAGCTCCCAGGGGGGTAGAGAGCAGTACTTC. Its translation is CASSSQGGREQYF.

This clone came up a few times. The genes are TRBV18 and TRBJ1-1; 7 bases are shared with TRBD1. V lost 0 bases, J lost 8 bases, and 15 bases stayed unmatched. The CDR3 spans 17 residues. Per germline, CDR1 KGHSH and CDR2 LQKENI. The chain's CDR3 is CASSPPVQGQTRREAFF. As DNA, the CDR3 is TGTGCCAGCTCACCACCCGTCCAGGGACAGACTCGACGGGAAGCTTTCTTT.

This clone was picked up a small number of times. This sequence joins TRBV20-1 and TRBJ2-7; 10 nucleotides match TRBD1. The germline CDR1 and CDR2 sequences are DFQATT and SNEGSKA (reference sequence). This CDR3 has 11 amino acids. V dropped 5 bases and J dropped 7; count of bases not matched to a gene: 2. The DNA for the CDR3 is TGCAGTGCTTGGACAGGGGGAGAGCAGTACTTC. Encoded protein: CSAWTGGEQYF.

This clone was picked up many times. The genes are TRBV9 and TRBJ2-7; 7 nucleotides line up with TRBD2. V lost 0 bases to trimming and J lost 1 base; unmatched junction nucleotides: 4. Looked up from germline, CDR1 is SGDLS and CDR2 is YYNGEE. The CDR3 is made up of 15 amino acids. The CDR3 DNA sequence: TGTGCCAGCAGCGTAGCCCTAGCGGTATCCTACGAGCAGTACTTC. This codes for CASSVALAVSYEQYF. Based on the CDR3 plus reference TRBV9 and TRBJ2-7, the full variable domain is DSGVTQTPKHLITATGQRVTLRCSPRSGDLSVYWYQQSLDQGLQFLIQYYNGEERAKGNILERFSAQQFPDLHSELNLSSLELGDSALYFCASSVALAVSYEQYFGPGTRLTVT.